This is a list of T cell receptor beta chains from one sample in a study of immune evolution from preneoplasia to lung adenocarcinoma. Method: immunoSEQ multiplex PCR; TCRdb's copy keeps in-frame clones and lacks some. The sample includes roughly 3,200 clones, under 90% of them seen just once. The sequenced material came from FFPE adjacent normal lung tissue. These receptors were collected from a person aged 65 to 79 with lung adenocarcinoma. The CDR3 runs from the conserved cysteine through the conserved F or W. Fields, in order: CDR3 length, clone size, V gene, J gene, CDR3 protein. Not every row has a clone size; where given, it reads once, few, many or a size class.

16	.	TRBV7-8	TRBJ2-2	CASSLISSGGTGELFF
14	.	TRBV7-8	TRBJ2-3	CASSSRDRTDTQYF
14	.	TRBV15	TRBJ2-7	CATSRDREVHEQYF
12	.	TRBV29-1	TRBJ2-7	CSVVGQSYEQYF
17	.	TRBV28	TRBJ1-2	CASSLGTDFRGNYGYTF
15	.	TRBV6-4	TRBJ2-3	CASSDSQGGTDTQYF
13	.	TRBV19	TRBJ2-3	CASNRGRTDTQYF
14	once	TRBV10-1	TRBJ1-2	CASSETRTNYGYTF
15	.	TRBV27	TRBJ2-1	CASTTGQGTNNEQFF
14	.	TRBV9	TRBJ1-1	CASSVGHPNTEAFF